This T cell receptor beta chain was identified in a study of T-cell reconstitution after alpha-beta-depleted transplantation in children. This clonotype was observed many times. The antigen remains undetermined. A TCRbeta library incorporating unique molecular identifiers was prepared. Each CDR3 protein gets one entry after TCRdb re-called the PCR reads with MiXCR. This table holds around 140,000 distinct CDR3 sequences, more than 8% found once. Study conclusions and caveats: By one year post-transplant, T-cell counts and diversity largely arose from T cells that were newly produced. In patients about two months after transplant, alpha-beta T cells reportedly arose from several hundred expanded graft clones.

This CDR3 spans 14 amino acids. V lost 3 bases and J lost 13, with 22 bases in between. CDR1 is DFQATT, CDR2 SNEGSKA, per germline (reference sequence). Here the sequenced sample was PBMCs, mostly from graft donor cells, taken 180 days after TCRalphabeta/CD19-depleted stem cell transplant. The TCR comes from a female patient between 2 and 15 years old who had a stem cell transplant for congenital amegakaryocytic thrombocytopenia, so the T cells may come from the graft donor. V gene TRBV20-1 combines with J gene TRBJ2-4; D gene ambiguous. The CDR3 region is CSARETVSADGQYF. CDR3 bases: TGCAGTGCTAGGGAAACAGTCTCGGCAGACGGGCAGTACTTC.